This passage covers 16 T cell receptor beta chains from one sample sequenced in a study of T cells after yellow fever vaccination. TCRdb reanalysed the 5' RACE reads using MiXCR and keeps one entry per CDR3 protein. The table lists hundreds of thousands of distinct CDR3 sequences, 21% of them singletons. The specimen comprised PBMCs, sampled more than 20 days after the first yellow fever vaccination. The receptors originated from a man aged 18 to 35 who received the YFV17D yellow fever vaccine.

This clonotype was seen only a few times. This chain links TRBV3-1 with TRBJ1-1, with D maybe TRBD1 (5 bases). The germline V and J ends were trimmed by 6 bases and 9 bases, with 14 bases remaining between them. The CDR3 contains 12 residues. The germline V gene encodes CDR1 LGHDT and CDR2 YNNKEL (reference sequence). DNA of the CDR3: TGTGCCAGCAGTCCCTTTGAGGGGCAAGCTTTCTTT. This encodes CASSPFEGQAFF.

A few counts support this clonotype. This CDR3 reads CASSSSAAPGELFF. Written as DNA, the CDR3 is TGTGCCAGCAGCTCCTCCGCCGCCCCGGGGGAGCTGTTTTTT. The chain employs TRBV9 and TRBJ2-2, with D hard to call. The CDR3 runs 14 residues. The ends were cut back, 4 bases at V and 8 bases at J, with 15 bases in the middle. Per the germline V gene, CDR1 is SGDLS and CDR2 is YYNGEE.

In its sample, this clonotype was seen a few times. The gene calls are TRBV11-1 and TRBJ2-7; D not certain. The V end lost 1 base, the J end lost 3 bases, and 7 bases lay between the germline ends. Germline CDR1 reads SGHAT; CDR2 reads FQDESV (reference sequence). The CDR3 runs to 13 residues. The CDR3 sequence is CASSLEPNYEQYF. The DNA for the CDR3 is TGTGCCAGCAGCTTAGAACCCAACTACGAGCAGTACTTC.

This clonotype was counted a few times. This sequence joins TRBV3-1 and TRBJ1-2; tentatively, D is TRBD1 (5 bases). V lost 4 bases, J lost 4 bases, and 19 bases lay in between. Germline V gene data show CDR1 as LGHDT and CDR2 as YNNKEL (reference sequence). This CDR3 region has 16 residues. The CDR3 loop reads CASSPVGRGTLYGYTF. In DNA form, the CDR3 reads TGTGCCAGCAGCCCAGTGGGGCGTGGCACCCTCTATGGCTACACCTTC.

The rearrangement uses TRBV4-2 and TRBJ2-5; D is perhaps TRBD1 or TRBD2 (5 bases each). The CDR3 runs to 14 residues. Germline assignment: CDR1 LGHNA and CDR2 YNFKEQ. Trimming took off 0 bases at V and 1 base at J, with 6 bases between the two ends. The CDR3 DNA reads TGTGCCAGCAGCCAAGAGGGGGTCCAAGAGACCCAGTACTTC. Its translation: CASSQEGVQETQYF.

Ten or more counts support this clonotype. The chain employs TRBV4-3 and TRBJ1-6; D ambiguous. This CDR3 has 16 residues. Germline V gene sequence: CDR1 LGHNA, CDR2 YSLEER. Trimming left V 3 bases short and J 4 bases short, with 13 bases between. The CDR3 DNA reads TGCGCCAGCAGCCAGGGGAGTGGAGGGTATAATTCACCCCTCCACTTT. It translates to CASSQGSGGYNSPLHF.

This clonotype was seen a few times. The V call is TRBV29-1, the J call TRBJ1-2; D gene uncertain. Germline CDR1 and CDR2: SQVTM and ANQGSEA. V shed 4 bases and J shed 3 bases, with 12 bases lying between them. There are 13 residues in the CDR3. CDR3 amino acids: CSVVLPAYYGYTF. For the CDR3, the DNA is TGCAGCGTTGTCCTCCCAGCCTACTATGGCTACACCTTC.

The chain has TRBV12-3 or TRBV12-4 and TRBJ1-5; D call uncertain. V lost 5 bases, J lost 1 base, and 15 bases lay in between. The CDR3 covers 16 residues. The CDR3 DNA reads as TGTGCCAGCAGTGCTGGTCCGGGGTCGAGCAATCAGCCCCAGCATTTT. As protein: CASSAGPGSSNQPQHF.

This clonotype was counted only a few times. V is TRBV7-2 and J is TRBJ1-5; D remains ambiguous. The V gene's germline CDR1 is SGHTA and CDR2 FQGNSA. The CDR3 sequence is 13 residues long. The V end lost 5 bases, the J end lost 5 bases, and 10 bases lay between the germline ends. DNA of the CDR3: TGTGCCAGCAGCCTAAGCCGGCATCAGCCCCAGCATTTT. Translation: CASSLSRHQPQHF.

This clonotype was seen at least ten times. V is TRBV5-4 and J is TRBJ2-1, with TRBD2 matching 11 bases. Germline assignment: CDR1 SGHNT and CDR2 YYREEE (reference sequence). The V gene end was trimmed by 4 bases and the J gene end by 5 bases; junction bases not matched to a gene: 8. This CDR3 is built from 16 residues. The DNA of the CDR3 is TGTGCCAGCAGCACCCCGACTAGCGGGGAAGACAATGAGCAGTTCTTC. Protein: CASSTPTSGEDNEQFF.

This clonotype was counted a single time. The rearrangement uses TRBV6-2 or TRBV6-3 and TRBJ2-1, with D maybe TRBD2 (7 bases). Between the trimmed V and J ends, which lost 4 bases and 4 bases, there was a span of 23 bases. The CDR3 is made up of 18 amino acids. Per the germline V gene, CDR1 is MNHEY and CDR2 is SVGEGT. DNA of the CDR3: TGTGCCAGCAGTTTTACAGGGTGGTCCGGGGGGCTTTACAATGAGCAGTTCTTC. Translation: CASSFTGWSGGLYNEQFF.

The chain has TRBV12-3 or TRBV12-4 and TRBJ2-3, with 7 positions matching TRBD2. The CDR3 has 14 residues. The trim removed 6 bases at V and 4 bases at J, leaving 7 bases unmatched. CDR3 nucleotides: TGTGCCAGCAGACGCGGACTAGGGGCAGATACGCAGTATTTT. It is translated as CASRRGLGADTQYF.

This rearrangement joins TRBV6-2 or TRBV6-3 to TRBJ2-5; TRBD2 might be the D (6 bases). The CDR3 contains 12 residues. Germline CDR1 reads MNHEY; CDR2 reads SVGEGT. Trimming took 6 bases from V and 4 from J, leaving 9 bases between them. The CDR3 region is CASSAGRETQYF. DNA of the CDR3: TGTGCCAGCAGCGCCGGGAGAGAGACCCAGTACTTC.

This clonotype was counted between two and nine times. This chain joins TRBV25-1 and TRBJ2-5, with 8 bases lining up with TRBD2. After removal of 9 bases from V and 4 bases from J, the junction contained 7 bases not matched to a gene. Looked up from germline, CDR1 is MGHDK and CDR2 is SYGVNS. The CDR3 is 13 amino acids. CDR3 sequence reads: CASTAGGGETQYF. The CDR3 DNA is TGTGCCAGTACGGCGGGGGGCGGAGAGACCCAGTACTTC.

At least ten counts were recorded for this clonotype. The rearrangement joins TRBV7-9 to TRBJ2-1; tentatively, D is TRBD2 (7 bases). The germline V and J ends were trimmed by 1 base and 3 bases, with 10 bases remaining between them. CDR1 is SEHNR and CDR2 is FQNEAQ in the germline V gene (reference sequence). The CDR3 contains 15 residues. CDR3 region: CASSLGGGIYNEQFF. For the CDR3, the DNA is TGTGCCAGCAGCTTAGGGGGGGGCATCTACAATGAGCAGTTCTTC.

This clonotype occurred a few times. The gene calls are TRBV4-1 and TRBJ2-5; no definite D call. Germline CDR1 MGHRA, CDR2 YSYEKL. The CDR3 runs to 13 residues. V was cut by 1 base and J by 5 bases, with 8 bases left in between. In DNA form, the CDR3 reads TGCGCCAGCAGCCAAGTTCGGATGGAGACCCAGTACTTC. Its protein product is CASSQVRMETQYF.